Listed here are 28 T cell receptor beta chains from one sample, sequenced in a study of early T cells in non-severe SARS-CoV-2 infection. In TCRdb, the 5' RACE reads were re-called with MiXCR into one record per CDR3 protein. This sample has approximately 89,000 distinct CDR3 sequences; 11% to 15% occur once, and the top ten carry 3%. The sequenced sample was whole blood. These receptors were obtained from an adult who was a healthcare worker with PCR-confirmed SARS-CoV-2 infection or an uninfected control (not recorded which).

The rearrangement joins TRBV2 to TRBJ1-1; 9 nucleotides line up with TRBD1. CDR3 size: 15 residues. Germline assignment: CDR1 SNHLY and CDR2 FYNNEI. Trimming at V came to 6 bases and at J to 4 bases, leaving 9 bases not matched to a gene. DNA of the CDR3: TGTGCCAGCAGATTCGTTGGACAGGGGACCACTGAAGCTTTCTTT. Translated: CASRFVGQGTTEAFF.

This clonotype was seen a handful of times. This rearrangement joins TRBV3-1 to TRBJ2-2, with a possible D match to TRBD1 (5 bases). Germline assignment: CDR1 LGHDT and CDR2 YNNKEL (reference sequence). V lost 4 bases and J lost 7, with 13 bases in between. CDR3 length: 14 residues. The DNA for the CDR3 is TGTGCCAGCAGCCCGACAGCGAAGCTCGGGGAGCTGTTTTTT. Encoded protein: CASSPTAKLGELFF.

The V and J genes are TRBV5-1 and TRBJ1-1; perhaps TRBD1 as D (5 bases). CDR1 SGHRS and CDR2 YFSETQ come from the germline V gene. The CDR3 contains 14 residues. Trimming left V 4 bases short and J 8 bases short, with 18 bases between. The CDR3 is CASSPRGVREEAFF. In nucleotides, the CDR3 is TGCGCCAGCAGCCCGAGAGGGGTTAGGGAGGAAGCTTTCTTT.

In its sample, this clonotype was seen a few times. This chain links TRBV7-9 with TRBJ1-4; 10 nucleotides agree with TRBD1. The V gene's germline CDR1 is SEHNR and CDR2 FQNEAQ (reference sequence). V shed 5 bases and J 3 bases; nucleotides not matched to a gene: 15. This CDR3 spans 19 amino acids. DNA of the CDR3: TGTGCCAGCAGCACCGGCCTGACAGGGGGCATAATGGCTAATGAAAAACTGTTTTTT. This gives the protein CASSTGLTGGIMANEKLFF.

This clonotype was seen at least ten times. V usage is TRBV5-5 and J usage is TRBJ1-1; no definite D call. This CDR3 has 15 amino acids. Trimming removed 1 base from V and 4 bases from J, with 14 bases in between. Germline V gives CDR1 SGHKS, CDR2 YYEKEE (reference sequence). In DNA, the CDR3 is TGTGCCAGCAGCTTGAGGTCGTTTTGGCGCACTGAAGCTTTCTTT. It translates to CASSLRSFWRTEAFF.

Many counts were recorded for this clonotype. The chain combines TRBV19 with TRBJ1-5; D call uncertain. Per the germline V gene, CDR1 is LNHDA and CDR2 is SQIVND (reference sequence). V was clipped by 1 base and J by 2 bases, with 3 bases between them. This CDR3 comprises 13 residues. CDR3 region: CASSIAGNQPQHF. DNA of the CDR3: TGTGCCAGTAGTATAGCTGGCAATCAGCCCCAGCATTTT.

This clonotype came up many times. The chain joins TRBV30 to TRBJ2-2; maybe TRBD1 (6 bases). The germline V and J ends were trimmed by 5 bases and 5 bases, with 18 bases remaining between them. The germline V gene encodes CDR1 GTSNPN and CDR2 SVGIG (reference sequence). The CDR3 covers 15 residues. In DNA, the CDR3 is TGTGCCTGGTGTTTAGGGACAAAGAGGACCGGGGAGCTGTTTTTT. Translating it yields CAWCLGTKRTGELFF.

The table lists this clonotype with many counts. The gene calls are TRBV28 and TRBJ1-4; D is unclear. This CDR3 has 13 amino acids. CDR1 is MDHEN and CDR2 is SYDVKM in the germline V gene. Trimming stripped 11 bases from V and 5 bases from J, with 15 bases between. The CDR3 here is CAARQPSNEKLFF. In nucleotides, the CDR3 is TGTGCCGCGCGGCAGCCCTCGAATGAAAAACTGTTTTTT.

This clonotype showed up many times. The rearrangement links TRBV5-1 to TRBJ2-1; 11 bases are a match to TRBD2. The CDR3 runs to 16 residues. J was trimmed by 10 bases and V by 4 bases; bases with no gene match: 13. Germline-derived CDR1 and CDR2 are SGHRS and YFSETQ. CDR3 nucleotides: TGCGCCAGCAGCCCGCAACCGACTAGCGGGGTCAAGGAGCAGTTCTTC. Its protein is CASSPQPTSGVKEQFF. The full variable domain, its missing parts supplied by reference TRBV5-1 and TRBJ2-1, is KAGVTQTPRYLIKTRGQQVTLSCSPISGHRSVSWYQQTPGQGLQFLFEYFSETQRNKGNFPGRFSGRQFSNSRSEMNVSTLELGDSALYLCASSPQPTSGVKEQFFGPGTRLTVL.

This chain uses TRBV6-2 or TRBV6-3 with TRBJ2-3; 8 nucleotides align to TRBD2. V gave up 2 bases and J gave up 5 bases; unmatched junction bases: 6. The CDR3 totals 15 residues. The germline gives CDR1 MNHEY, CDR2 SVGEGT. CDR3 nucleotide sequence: TGTGCCAGCAGTTACGCGGGTCGGGAGGGAGATACGCAGTATTTT. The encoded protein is CASSYAGREGDTQYF.

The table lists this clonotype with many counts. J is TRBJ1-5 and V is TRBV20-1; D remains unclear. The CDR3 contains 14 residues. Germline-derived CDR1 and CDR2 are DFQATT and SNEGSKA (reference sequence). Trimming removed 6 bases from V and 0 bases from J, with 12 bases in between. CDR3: CSALQTNSNQPQHF. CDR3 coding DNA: TGCAGTGCGCTACAGACGAATAGCAATCAGCCCCAGCATTTT.

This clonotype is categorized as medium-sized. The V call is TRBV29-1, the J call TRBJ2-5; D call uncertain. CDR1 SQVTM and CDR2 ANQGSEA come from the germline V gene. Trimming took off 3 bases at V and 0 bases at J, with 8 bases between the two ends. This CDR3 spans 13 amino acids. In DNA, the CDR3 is TGCAGCGTTGAGTCCGGGTACCAAGAGACCCAGTACTTC. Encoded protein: CSVESGYQETQYF.

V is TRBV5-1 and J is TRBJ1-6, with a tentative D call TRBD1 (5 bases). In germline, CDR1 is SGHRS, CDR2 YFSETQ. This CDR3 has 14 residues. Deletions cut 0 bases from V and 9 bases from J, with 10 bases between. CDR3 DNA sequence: TGCGCCAGCAGCTTGGATGGGGCCGGTTCACCCCTCCACTTT. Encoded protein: CASSLDGAGSPLHF.

Written as DNA, the CDR3 is TGCAGCGTGGCCCAGGGGAACTATGGCTACACCTTC. Its translation: CSVAQGNYGYTF. The genes are TRBV29-1 and TRBJ1-2; a possible D gene is TRBD1 (6 bases). This CDR3 is 12 amino acids long. Between the trimmed V and J ends, which lost 6 bases and 2 bases, there was a span of 10 bases. Germline assignment: CDR1 SQVTM and CDR2 ANQGSEA.

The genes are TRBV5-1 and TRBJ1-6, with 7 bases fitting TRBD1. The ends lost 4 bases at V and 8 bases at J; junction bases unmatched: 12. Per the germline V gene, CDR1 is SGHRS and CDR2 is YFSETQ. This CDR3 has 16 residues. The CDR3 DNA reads TGCGCCAGCAGCCCACAGACAGGGCGGGCGGATTCACCCCTCCACTTT. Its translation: CASSPQTGRADSPLHF. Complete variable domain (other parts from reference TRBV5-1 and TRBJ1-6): KAGVTQTPRYLIKTRGQQVTLSCSPISGHRSVSWYQQTPGQGLQFLFEYFSETQRNKGNFPGRFSGRQFSNSRSEMNVSTLELGDSALYLCASSPQTGRADSPLHFGNGTRLTVT.

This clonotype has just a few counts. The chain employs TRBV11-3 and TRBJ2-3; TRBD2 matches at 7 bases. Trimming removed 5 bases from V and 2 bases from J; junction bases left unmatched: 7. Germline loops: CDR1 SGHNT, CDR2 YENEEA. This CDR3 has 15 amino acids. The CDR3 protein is CASSPRTRNTDTQYF. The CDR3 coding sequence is TGTGCCAGCAGCCCACGGACTAGGAACACAGATACGCAGTATTTT.

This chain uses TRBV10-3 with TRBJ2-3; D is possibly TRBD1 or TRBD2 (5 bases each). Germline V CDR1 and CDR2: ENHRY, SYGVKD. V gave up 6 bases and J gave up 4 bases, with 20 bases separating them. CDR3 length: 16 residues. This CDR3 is CAISGTGTEGPDTQYF. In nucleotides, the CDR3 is TGTGCCATCAGCGGTACCGGGACCGAAGGACCAGATACGCAGTATTTT.

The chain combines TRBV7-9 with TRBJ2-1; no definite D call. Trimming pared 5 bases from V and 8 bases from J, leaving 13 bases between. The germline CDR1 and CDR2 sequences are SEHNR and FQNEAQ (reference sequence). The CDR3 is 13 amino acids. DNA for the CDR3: TGTGCCAGCAGCCCCCCTCTCATGGATGAGCAGTTCTTC. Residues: CASSPPLMDEQFF.

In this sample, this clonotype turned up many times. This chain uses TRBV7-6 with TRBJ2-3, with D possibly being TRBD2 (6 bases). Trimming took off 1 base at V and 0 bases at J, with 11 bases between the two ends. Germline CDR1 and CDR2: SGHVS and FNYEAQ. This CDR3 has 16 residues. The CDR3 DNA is TGTGCCAGCAGCTTAGTGTCGGGAGTGAGCACAGATACGCAGTATTTT. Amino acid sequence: CASSLVSGVSTDTQYF.

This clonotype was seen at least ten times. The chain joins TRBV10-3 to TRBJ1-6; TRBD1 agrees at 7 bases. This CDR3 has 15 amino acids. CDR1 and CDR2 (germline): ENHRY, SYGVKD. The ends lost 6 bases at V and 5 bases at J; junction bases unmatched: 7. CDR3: CAISSLQGNNSPLHF. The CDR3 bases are TGTGCCATCAGCAGCTTACAGGGGAATAATTCACCCCTCCACTTT.

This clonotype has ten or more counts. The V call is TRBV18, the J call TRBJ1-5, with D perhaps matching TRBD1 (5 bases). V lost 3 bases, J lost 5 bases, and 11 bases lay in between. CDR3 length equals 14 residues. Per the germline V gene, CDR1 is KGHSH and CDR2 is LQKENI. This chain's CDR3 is CASSPVGDDQPQHF. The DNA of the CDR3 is TGTGCCAGCTCACCTGTAGGGGATGATCAGCCCCAGCATTTT.

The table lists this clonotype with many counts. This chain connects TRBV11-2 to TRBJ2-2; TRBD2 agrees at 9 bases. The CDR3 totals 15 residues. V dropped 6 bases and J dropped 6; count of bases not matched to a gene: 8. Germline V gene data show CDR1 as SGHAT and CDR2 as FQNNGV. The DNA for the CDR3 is TGTGCCAGCAGACGAGCGGGAGGCCCCGCCGGGGAGCTGTTTTTT. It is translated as CASRRAGGPAGELFF.

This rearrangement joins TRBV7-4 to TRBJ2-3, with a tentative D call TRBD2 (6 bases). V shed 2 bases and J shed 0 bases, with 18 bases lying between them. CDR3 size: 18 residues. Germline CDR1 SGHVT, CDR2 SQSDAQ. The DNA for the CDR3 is TGTGCCAGCAGCTTATCGGCGGGCGGGGTAGATAGCACAGATACGCAGTATTTT. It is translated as CASSLSAGGVDSTDTQYF.

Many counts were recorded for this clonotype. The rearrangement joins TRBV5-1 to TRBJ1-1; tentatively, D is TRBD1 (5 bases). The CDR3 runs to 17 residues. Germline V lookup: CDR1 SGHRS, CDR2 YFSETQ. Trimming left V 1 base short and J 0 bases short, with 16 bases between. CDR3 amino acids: CASSLYSGPTMNTEAFF. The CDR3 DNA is TGCGCCAGCAGCTTGTACTCGGGGCCCACCATGAACACTGAAGCTTTCTTT.

CDR3 loop: CASSNRDRSTQYF. The CDR3 DNA sequence: TGTGCCAGTAGTAACCGGGACAGATCTACCCAGTACTTC. This chain links TRBV19 with TRBJ2-5; TRBD1 agrees at 7 bases. The CDR3 extends over 13 amino acids. J was trimmed by 8 bases and V by 4 bases; bases with no gene match: 7. CDR1 and CDR2 from the germline V gene are LNHDA and SQIVND (reference sequence).

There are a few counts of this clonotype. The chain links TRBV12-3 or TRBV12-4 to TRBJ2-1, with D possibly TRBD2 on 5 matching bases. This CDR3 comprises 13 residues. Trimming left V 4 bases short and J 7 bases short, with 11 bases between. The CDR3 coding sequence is TGTGCCAGCAGTTCGGGGAAGTGGAATGAGCAGTTCTTC. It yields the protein CASSSGKWNEQFF.

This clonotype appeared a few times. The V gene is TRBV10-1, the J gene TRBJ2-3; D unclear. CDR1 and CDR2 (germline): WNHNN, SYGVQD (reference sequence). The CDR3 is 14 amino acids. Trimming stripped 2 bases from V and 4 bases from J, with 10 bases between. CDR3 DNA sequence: TGCGCCAGCAGTGAGCCAACGACGCCAGATACGCAGTATTTT. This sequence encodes CASSEPTTPDTQYF.

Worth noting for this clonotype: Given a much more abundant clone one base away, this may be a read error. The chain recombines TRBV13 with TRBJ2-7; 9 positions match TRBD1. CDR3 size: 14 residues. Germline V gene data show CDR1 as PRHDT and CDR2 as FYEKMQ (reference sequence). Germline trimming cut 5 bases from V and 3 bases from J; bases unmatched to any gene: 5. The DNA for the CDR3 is TGTGCCAGCAGCCCCGGGACAGGGAACTACGAGCAGTACTTC. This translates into CASSPGTGNYEQYF.